The 29 T cell receptor beta chains listed next were all sequenced from one sample in a study of identifying expanded T cells in peripheral blood. Libraries were prepared by immunoSEQ multiplex PCR; TCRdb keeps only in-frame clonotypes and omits some of them. This sample yields approximately 83,000 clones, of which around 84% are seen a single time; around 4.5% belongs to the top ten. The sample comprised blood. These receptors came from a person between 18 and 75 years old in good health.

The chain employs TRBV7-8 and TRBJ1-2; D may be TRBD1 (6 bases). The length of the CDR3 is 13 residues. In germline, CDR1 is SGHVS, CDR2 FQNEAQ. Trimming shortened V by 3 bases and J by 5 bases, and 10 bases separated the two germline ends. The CDR3 spells CASSFRTEYGYTF. The CDR3 region has the DNA TGTGCCAGCAGCTTTAGGACAGAGTATGGCTACACCTTC.

A few counts support this clone. The chain combines TRBV18 with TRBJ2-5; D is possibly TRBD1 or TRBD2 (6 bases each). Germline CDR1 reads KGHSH; CDR2 reads LQKENI. This CDR3 contains 16 residues. V was clipped by 3 bases and J by 3 bases, with 17 bases between them. CDR3 in DNA: TGTGCCAGCTCACCCGGGGGTCAGGGGATTGAAGAGACCCAGTACTTC. Translation gives CASSPGGQGIEETQYF. The whole variable domain, filled in from reference TRBV18 and TRBJ2-5, reads NAGVMQNPRHLVRRRGQEARLRCSPMKGHSHVYWYRQLPEEGLKFMVYLQKENIIDESGMPKERFSAEFPKEGPSILRIQQVVRGDSAAYFCASSPGGQGIEETQYFGPGTRLLVL.

This chain links TRBV6-5 with TRBJ2-7; either TRBD1 or TRBD2 may supply D (5 bases each). The CDR3 runs to 14 residues. Per the germline V gene, CDR1 is MNHEY and CDR2 is SVGAGI. Trimming removed 0 bases from V and 5 bases from J, with 11 bases in between. As DNA, the CDR3 is TGTGCCAGCAGTTACTCGAGAATGGGGGACGAGCAGTACTTC. Residues: CASSYSRMGDEQYF.

The chain combines TRBV9 with TRBJ1-1; D is perhaps TRBD1 (5 bases). Germline assignment: CDR1 SGDLS and CDR2 YYNGEE. The CDR3 consists of 13 residues. Trimming took 5 bases from V and 1 from J, leaving 9 bases between them. The CDR3 coding sequence is TGTGCCAGCAGAGGGACGGGGAACACTGAAGCTTTCTTT. As protein: CASRGTGNTEAFF.

This clone was counted a few times. This sequence joins TRBV7-9 and TRBJ1-2; tentatively, D is TRBD1 (6 bases). Trimming stripped 5 bases from V and 8 bases from J, with 18 bases between. Germline assignment: CDR1 SEHNR and CDR2 FQNEAQ (reference sequence). The CDR3 is 14 amino acids. The DNA for the CDR3 is TGTGCCAGCAGCACGGTCCAGGGGCAGTTGGGCTACACCTTC. It encodes CASSTVQGQLGYTF.

This clone was detected only once. The chain combines TRBV18 with TRBJ1-5, with TRBD1 matching over 12 bases. The CDR3 is made up of 18 amino acids. From germline, CDR1 is KGHSH and CDR2 LQKENI. Trimming removed 0 bases from V and 6 bases from J; junction bases left unmatched: 9. CDR3 coding DNA: TGTGCCAGCTCACCACCGGGTGCCGGGACAGGGGGCATTCAGCCCCAGCATTTT. This translates into CASSPPGAGTGGIQPQHF.

This chain links TRBV30 with TRBJ2-2, with a possible D match to TRBD2 (6 bases). V was clipped by 4 bases and J by 6 bases, with 18 bases between them. The CDR3 loop spans 15 amino acids. Germline V gives CDR1 GTSNPN, CDR2 SVGIG (reference sequence). The CDR3 spells CAWTAGSWGAGELFF. The CDR3 DNA reads TGTGCCTGGACCGCGGGCTCCTGGGGGGCCGGGGAGCTGTTTTTT.

J is TRBJ1-3 and V is TRBV7-8; 8 bases line up with TRBD1. CDR1 and CDR2 from the germline V gene are SGHVS and FQNEAQ. The V gene end was trimmed by 3 bases and the J gene end by 6 bases; junction bases not matched to a gene: 1. CDR3 length: 13 amino acids. For the CDR3, the DNA is TGTGCCAGCAGCTTCCAGGGGGCAAACACCATATATTTT. It encodes CASSFQGANTIYF. The entire variable domain, with the rest obtained from reference TRBV7-8 and TRBJ1-3, is as follows: GAGVSQSPRYKVAKRGQDVALRCDPISGHVSLFWYQQALGQGPEFLTYFQNEAQLDKSGLPSDRFFAERPEGSVSTLKIQRTQQEDSAVYLCASSFQGANTIYFGEGSWLTVV.

The chain links TRBV5-4 to TRBJ2-2; D is perhaps TRBD1 (7 bases). Deletions cut 4 bases from V and 4 bases from J, with 11 bases between. There are 14 residues in the CDR3. CDR1 is SGHNT, CDR2 YYREEE, per germline (reference sequence). The CDR3 loop is CASSAGQLTGELFF. In DNA, the CDR3 is TGTGCCAGCAGCGCGGGACAGCTCACCGGGGAGCTGTTTTTT. The variable domain in full, completed from reference TRBV5-4 and TRBJ2-2, reads ETGVTQSPTHLIKTRGQQVTLRCSSQSGHNTVSWYQQALGQGPQFIFQYYREEENGRGNFPPRFSGLQFPNYSSELNVNALELDDSALYLCASSAGQLTGELFFGEGSRLTVL.

This chain joins TRBV9 and TRBJ1-1; D not resolved. V was trimmed by 3 bases and J by 0 bases, leaving 9 bases between them. Germline CDR1 is SGDLS and CDR2 is YYNGEE. The CDR3 spans 14 residues. CDR3 bases: TGTGCCAGCAGCGCCGAATTCATGAACACTGAAGCTTTCTTT. Amino acid sequence: CASSAEFMNTEAFF.

This CDR3 is CASSPEQGFFYGYTF. CDR3 DNA sequence: TGTGCCAGCTCACCAGAACAGGGTTTTTTTTATGGCTACACCTTC. This chain links TRBV18 with TRBJ1-2; TRBD1 might be the D (6 bases). The CDR3 totals 15 residues. V shed 2 bases and J shed 5 bases, with 15 bases lying between them. CDR1 KGHSH and CDR2 LQKENI come from the germline V gene.

J is TRBJ1-1 and V is TRBV18; perhaps TRBD1 as D (6 bases). Trimming pared 2 bases from V and 0 bases from J, leaving 13 bases between. The CDR3 covers 16 residues. CDR1 and CDR2 (germline): KGHSH, LQKENI. The CDR3 nucleotides read TGTGCCAGCTCACCAATTCAGGGGACCATGAACACTGAAGCTTTCTTT. Translated, it gives CASSPIQGTMNTEAFF.

This clone was counted only a few times. The chain recombines TRBV28 with TRBJ1-6; D not resolved. V gave up 4 bases and J gave up 11 bases, with 12 bases separating them. The CDR3 is 13 residues long. Germline CDR1 is MDHEN and CDR2 is SYDVKM. The CDR3 region is CASSSPPLAPLHF. In DNA, the CDR3 is TGTGCCAGCAGTTCCCCCCCTTTGGCACCCCTCCACTTT.

The rearrangement links TRBV19 to TRBJ2-3, with D perhaps being TRBD1 or TRBD2 (5 bases each). Per the germline V gene, CDR1 is LNHDA and CDR2 is SQIVND (reference sequence). The CDR3 is made up of 14 amino acids. V lost 8 bases, J lost 2 bases, and 14 bases lay in between. The CDR3 region has the DNA TGTGCCAGTTGGGACCGACGTAACACAGATACGCAGTATTTT. Translation: CASWDRRNTDTQYF.

This sequence joins TRBV19 and TRBJ1-5, with 7 bases fitting TRBD1. The V segment lost 6 bases and the J segment 3 bases; nucleotides outside the gene matches: 11. Germline V gene sequence: CDR1 LNHDA, CDR2 SQIVND (reference sequence). This CDR3 spans 16 amino acids. CDR3 nucleotide sequence: TGTGCCAGTAGCCGAGAGGGACAGTTTCACAATCAGCCCCAGCATTTT. It translates to CASSREGQFHNQPQHF.

This sequence joins TRBV20-1 and TRBJ1-2; D is possibly TRBD1 (5 bases). Germline CDR1 reads DFQATT; CDR2 reads SNEGSKA (reference sequence). The V end lost 6 bases, the J end lost 8 bases, and 13 bases lay between the germline ends. CDR3 size: 11 residues. The DNA for the CDR3 is TGCAGTGCCGTTGGGGGGAACGGCTACACCTTC. It specifies CSAVGGNGYTF.

The chain combines TRBV4-3 with TRBJ1-1; D is uncertain. V was pared by 0 bases and J by 5 bases, with 4 bases between. The germline V gene encodes CDR1 LGHNA and CDR2 YSLEER. The CDR3 runs to 12 residues. CDR3 in DNA: TGCGCCAGCAGCCAAGATCGGACTGAAGCTTTCTTT. Its protein is CASSQDRTEAFF.

The rearrangement links TRBV7-2 to TRBJ1-1, with 7 bases lining up with TRBD1. The CDR3 spans 14 residues. V shed 2 bases and J 14 bases; nucleotides not matched to a gene: 14. CDR1 is SGHTA, CDR2 FQGNSA, per germline. CDR3 in amino acids: CASSLRDSLGGGFF. The CDR3 DNA reads as TGTGCCAGCAGCTTACGGGACAGCCTGGGGGGAGGATTCTTT.

The genes are TRBV30 and TRBJ2-1; D gene uncertain. V lost 4 bases and J lost 5, with 12 bases in between. CDR3 length: 13 amino acids. Germline V gene data show CDR1 as GTSNPN and CDR2 as SVGIG (reference sequence). The CDR3 DNA is TGTGCCTGGACTTGGGGTAATAACAATGAGCAGTTCTTC. It yields the protein CAWTWGNNNEQFF. Supplemented by reference TRBV30 and TRBJ2-1, the full variable domain reads SQTIHQWPATLVQPVGSPLSLECTVEGTSNPNLYWYRQAAGRGLQLLFYSVGIGQISSEVPQNLSASRPQDRQFILSSKKLLLSDSGFYLCAWTWGNNNEQFFGPGTRLTVL.

The chain carries TRBV7-9 and TRBJ2-3, with D unresolved. Looked up from germline, CDR1 is SEHNR and CDR2 is FQNEAQ (reference sequence). This CDR3 has 13 amino acids. V was cut by 1 base and J by 3 bases, with 5 bases left in between. The CDR3 DNA reads TGTGCCAGCAGCTTAGGTCCGACAGATACGCAGTATTTT. It codes for CASSLGPTDTQYF.

By proportion, this clone is large. V usage is TRBV19 and J usage is TRBJ1-1, with D perhaps TRBD1 (5 bases). The CDR3 totals 15 residues. Between the trimmed V and J ends, which lost 1 base and 1 base, there was a span of 10 bases. Germline CDR1 is LNHDA and CDR2 is SQIVND (reference sequence). The CDR3 sequence: CASSIAGHSNTEAFF. CDR3 DNA: TGTGCCAGTAGTATAGCCGGACACTCGAACACTGAAGCTTTCTTT.

V and J are TRBV19 and TRBJ1-6; D possibly corresponds to TRBD1 (5 bases). Germline lookup yields CDR1 LNHDA and CDR2 SQIVND (reference sequence). V was pared by 6 bases and J by 4 bases, with 13 bases between. The CDR3 extends over 15 amino acids. The DNA of the CDR3 is TGTGCCAGTAGACCGCCGACAGATTATAATTCACCCCTCCACTTT. Encoded protein: CASRPPTDYNSPLHF.

V usage is TRBV28 and J usage is TRBJ1-2; D remains ambiguous. This CDR3 contains 13 residues. Deletions cut 2 bases from V and 4 bases from J, with 8 bases between. Germline lookup yields CDR1 MDHEN and CDR2 SYDVKM. The CDR3 reads CASSLGMGYGYTF. As DNA, the CDR3 is TGTGCCAGCAGTTTAGGGATGGGCTATGGCTACACCTTC.

J is TRBJ1-3 and V is TRBV27; no clear D gene. Trimming pared 6 bases from V and 1 base from J, leaving 10 bases between. The CDR3 runs 14 residues. CDR1 is MNHEY, CDR2 SMNVEV, per germline (reference sequence). The CDR3 DNA reads TGTGCCAGCAGAGGGATCCAATCTGGAAACACCATATATTTT. Residues: CASRGIQSGNTIYF.

The J gene is TRBJ2-1, the V gene TRBV6-6; TRBD2 matches 10 bases. V lost 2 bases, J lost 5 bases, and 6 bases stayed unmatched. Germline lookup yields CDR1 MNHNY and CDR2 SVGAGI (reference sequence). The CDR3 runs 16 residues. The CDR3 bases are TGTGCCAGCAGTTACCCTAGCGGGGGCCTAGACAATGAGCAGTTCTTC. It translates to CASSYPSGGLDNEQFF.

The genes are TRBV27 and TRBJ1-4; 9 positions match TRBD1. With V trimmed by 6 bases and J by 8 bases, 10 bases remained unmatched. The V gene's germline CDR1 is MNHEY and CDR2 SMNVEV (reference sequence). CDR3 length: 15 amino acids. CDR3 loop: CASSRTGTGKEKLFF. In nucleotides, the CDR3 is TGTGCCAGCAGCCGAACCGGGACAGGGAAAGAAAAACTGTTTTTT. Supplemented by reference TRBV27 and TRBJ1-4, the full variable domain reads EAQVTQNPRYLITVTGKKLTVTCSQNMNHEYMSWYRQDPGLGLRQIYYSMNVEVTDKGDVPEGYKVSRKEKRNFPLILESPSPNQTSLYFCASSRTGTGKEKLFFGSGTQLSVL.

By share of the sample, this clone is medium-sized (0.01 to 0.1%). The sample has other DNA sequences that encode this CDR3 too. The gene calls are TRBV11-2 and TRBJ1-2; D not resolved. The CDR3 length is 13 residues. V was clipped by 5 bases and J by 3 bases, with 10 bases between them. CDR1 is SGHAT and CDR2 is FQNNGV in the germline V gene. This CDR3 is CASSPGQDYGYTF. Written as DNA, the CDR3 is TGTGCCAGCAGCCCCGGGCAGGACTATGGCTACACCTTC.

CDR3 in DNA: TGTGCCAGCAGTTACGAGGGACGCCCTGGGGCCAACGTCCTGACTTTC. As protein: CASSYEGRPGANVLTF. This chain joins TRBV6-5 and TRBJ2-6; perhaps D is TRBD1 or TRBD2 (5 bases each). Germline-derived CDR1 and CDR2 are MNHEY and SVGAGI. This CDR3 is built from 16 residues. V gave up 2 bases and J gave up 2 bases, with 10 bases separating them.

The genes are TRBV18 and TRBJ2-7; maybe TRBD1 (5 bases). This CDR3 comprises 13 residues. The V and J ends lost 6 bases and 1 base respectively, with 10 bases between them. Looked up from germline, CDR1 is KGHSH and CDR2 is LQKENI. CDR3 DNA: TGTGCCAGCTCTACAGGACGGTCCTACGAGCAGTACTTC. Residues: CASSTGRSYEQYF.